The 28 T cell receptor beta chains given below trace back to one sample, sequenced in a study of regulatory T cells in long-lasting Graves disease. Indicated time point: newly diagnosed GD, antithyroid drugs for less than 3 months. PBMC-derived RNA was used for the TCR library. The TCR beta library used iRepertoire HTBI primers with Arm-PCR amplification of CDR3. TCRdb re-called the multiplex PCR reads with MiXCR, one entry per CDR3 protein. The sample comprises fewer than 400,000 distinct CDR3 sequences, approximately 20% of which are singletons, and around 37% rests with the top ten. The sequencing used peripheral blood mononuclear cells (PBMCs), collected at new diagnosis, from a patient treated with antithyroid drugs. Receptors were obtained from a female donor with Graves disease.

This clonotype was seen repeatedly, ten times or more. The chain carries TRBV30 and TRBJ1-2; 7 nucleotides line up with TRBD1. Germline V gives CDR1 GTSNPN, CDR2 SVGIG (reference sequence). The CDR3 extends over 15 amino acids. With V trimmed by 2 bases and J by 4 bases, 10 bases remained unmatched. The CDR3 region is CAWSSQGGRTYGYTF. DNA for the CDR3: TGTGCCTGGAGTTCGCAGGGGGGTAGGACCTATGGCTACACCTTC. Based on the CDR3 plus reference TRBV30 and TRBJ1-2, the full variable domain is SQTIHQWPATLVQPVGSPLSLECTVEGTSNPNLYWYRQAAGRGLQLLFYSVGIGQISSEVPQNLSASRPQDRQFILSSKKLLLSDSGFYLCAWSSQGGRTYGYTFGSGTRLTVV.

In its sample, this clonotype was seen many times. The rearrangement joins TRBV7-9 to TRBJ2-6; TRBD1 agrees at 11 bases. The CDR3 has 19 amino acids. CDR1 and CDR2 from the germline V gene are SEHNR and FQNEAQ (reference sequence). After removal of 1 base from V and 3 bases from J, the junction contained 8 bases not matched to a gene. The CDR3 loop reads CASSLGIGQGALGANVLTF. For the CDR3, the DNA is TGTGCCAGCAGCTTAGGGATTGGACAGGGGGCGCTTGGGGCCAACGTCCTGACTTTC.

Remarks on this clonotype: A read error may explain this, as a much larger clone is one base away. The rearrangement uses TRBV25-1 and TRBJ2-1, with D maybe TRBD1 (6 bases). Germline-derived CDR1 and CDR2 are MGHDK and SYGVNS. Trimming took off 6 bases at V and 0 bases at J, with 12 bases between the two ends. The CDR3 is 15 residues long. The CDR3 DNA follows: TGTGCCAGCAGAGGGGGTGGGAGCTCCTACAATGAGCAGTTCTTC. This sequence encodes CASRGGGSSYNEQFF.

For this clonotype: Possible read error: a much larger clone is one base away. The V call is TRBV6-5, the J call TRBJ1-2; no clear D gene. Trimming left V 2 bases short and J 2 bases short, with 6 bases between. Germline assignment: CDR1 MNHEY and CDR2 SVGAGI. CDR3 length equals 13 residues. The DNA of the CDR3 is TGTGCCAGCAGTTACATGGAGAACTATGGCTACACCTTC. Translated, it gives CASSYMENYGYTF.

This clonotype came up a few times. The rearrangement links TRBV19 to TRBJ2-1; D unresolved. Trimming left V 9 bases short and J 2 bases short, with 17 bases between. CDR3 length: 15 amino acids. The germline V gene has CDR1 LNHDA and CDR2 SQIVND (reference sequence). CDR3: CASRRAADPYNEQFF. The CDR3 DNA follows: TGTGCCAGCCGCCGGGCCGCGGACCCCTACAATGAGCAGTTCTTC.

The sample holds many counts of this clonotype. This chain connects TRBV9 to TRBJ2-7; 8 nucleotides agree with TRBD2. This CDR3 spans 14 amino acids. Germline V gene sequence: CDR1 SGDLS, CDR2 YYNGEE. The V segment lost 4 bases and the J segment 0 bases; nucleotides outside the gene matches: 3. The CDR3 bases are TGTGCCAGCAGCCCGCGGGGGGACTCCTACGAGCAGTACTTC. Translating it yields CASSPRGDSYEQYF.

Of note for this clonotype: Given the absence of the conserved phenylalanine or tryptophan at the CDR3 end, a read error is likely. This chain connects TRBV20-1 to TRBJ2-1; D is unresolved. V lost 6 bases, J lost 0 bases, and 9 bases lay in between. The CDR3 extends over 13 amino acids. Germline CDR1 DFQATT, CDR2 SNEGSKA (reference sequence). CDR3 sequence reads: CSAPAGSYNEQFL. Written as DNA, the CDR3 is TGCAGTGCCCCAGCAGGCTCCTACAATGAGCAGTTCCTC.

The chain is built from TRBV11-2 and TRBJ1-1; 12 positions agree with TRBD1. Germline CDR1 SGHAT, CDR2 FQNNGV. The CDR3 covers 15 residues. V was pared by 9 bases and J by 2 bases, with 7 bases of the junction left unmatched. CDR3 sequence (DNA): TGTGCCAGTATCCGGGACAGGGGGCGAAACACTGAAGCTTTCTTT. Its protein is CASIRDRGRNTEAFF.

This chain uses TRBV19 with TRBJ2-3, with D possibly being TRBD2 (7 bases). The germline gives CDR1 LNHDA, CDR2 SQIVND (reference sequence). This CDR3 region has 17 residues. V was trimmed by 10 bases and J by 3 bases, leaving 26 bases between them. CDR3 nucleotides: TGTGCCACCTCCTCGAGGGGGGCGGGAGCGTCAACAGATACGCAGTATTTT. Protein: CATSSRGAGASTDTQYF.

Regarding this clonotype: Its ends do not fully match the called genes, so a read error is possible. This chain uses TRBV29-1 with TRBJ2-7, with a tentative D call TRBD1 (6 bases). This CDR3 comprises 15 residues. Germline V gene sequence: CDR1 SQVTM, CDR2 ANQGSEA. The CDR3 nucleotides are TGCAGCGTTAAAGATTGGTGGGCAGGGGTCGGCGAGCAGTACTTC. Residues: CSVKDWWAGVGEQYF.

This sequence joins TRBV5-4 and TRBJ2-3; TRBD1 matches 9 bases. J gave up 6 bases and V 3 bases, and 8 bases lay outside the gene matches. Per germline, CDR1 SGHNT and CDR2 YYREEE (reference sequence). This CDR3 comprises 15 residues. The CDR3 spells CASSYPTGGRDTQYF. The CDR3 nucleotides are TGTGCCAGCAGCTACCCGACAGGGGGACGGGATACGCAGTATTTT.

This clonotype was observed at least ten times. The J gene is TRBJ2-5, the V gene TRBV6-1; D is perhaps TRBD2 (6 bases). V lost 1 base, J lost 7 bases, and 10 bases lay in between. CDR3 length equals 13 residues. Per germline, CDR1 MNHNS and CDR2 SASEGT. This CDR3 reads CASSEGKAGTQYF. CDR3 coding DNA: TGTGCCAGCAGTGAAGGGAAAGCGGGGACCCAGTACTTC.

The V and J genes are TRBV13 and TRBJ2-2; D possibly matches TRBD1 or TRBD2 (5 bases each). Trimming took off 1 base at V and 8 bases at J, with 20 bases between the two ends. CDR1 and CDR2 (germline): PRHDT, FYEKMQ (reference sequence). This CDR3 is 17 amino acids long. The CDR3 is CASSLDQTGTHGGELFF. The CDR3 region has the DNA TGTGCCAGCAGCTTAGACCAGACCGGGACCCACGGGGGGGAGCTGTTTTTT.

This clonotype was detected ten times or more. The gene calls are TRBV19 and TRBJ1-2; D is unresolved. Trimming took off 1 base at V and 0 bases at J, with 9 bases between the two ends. Per germline, CDR1 LNHDA and CDR2 SQIVND (reference sequence). CDR3 size: 15 residues. The CDR3 is CASSIGGEPNYGYTF. CDR3 DNA sequence: TGTGCCAGTAGTATAGGTGGGGAACCTAACTATGGCTACACCTTC.

Details on this clonotype: This may be a read error: a much more frequent sequence differs by one nucleotide. The chain employs TRBV29-1 and TRBJ2-5; 8 bases are shared with TRBD1. Germline V lookup: CDR1 SQVTM, CDR2 ANQGSEA. This CDR3 contains 14 residues. The CDR3 sequence: CGVETGERQETQYF. CDR3 DNA sequence: TGCGGCGTTGAGACAGGGGAGCGACAAGAGACCCAGTACTTC.

This clonotype was counted between two and nine times. This clone may be a read error of a much larger clone one base away. This rearrangement joins TRBV3-1 to TRBJ1-6; tentative D call: TRBD1 (5 bases). The CDR3 spans 14 residues. Germline assignment: CDR1 LGHDT and CDR2 YNNKEL (reference sequence). The CDR3 region is CANSQWGGDSPLHF. Here the CDR3 DNA reads TGTGCCAACAGCCAATGGGGCGGGGATTCACCCCTCCACTTT.

This clonotype was recorded at least ten times. The chain combines TRBV12-5 with TRBJ2-5, with TRBD2 matching over 8 bases. The germline V gene encodes CDR1 LGHNT and CDR2 FRNRAP. Germline trimming cut 3 bases from V and 2 bases from J; bases unmatched to any gene: 8. This CDR3 is 16 amino acids long. CDR3 loop: CASGFSSGSAQETQYF. The CDR3 DNA follows: TGTGCTAGTGGTTTTTCCAGCGGGAGTGCGCAAGAGACCCAGTACTTC.

This clonotype was seen a handful of times. The chain is built from TRBV5-4 and TRBJ2-7, with TRBD2 matching over 8 bases. V was pared by 4 bases and J by 5 bases, with 8 bases of the junction left unmatched. This CDR3 comprises 14 residues. Germline V gene sequence: CDR1 SGHNT, CDR2 YYREEE (reference sequence). In nucleotides, the CDR3 is TGTGCCAGCAGCCCTTGGAGCGGGAGCAACGAGCAGTACTTC. It specifies CASSPWSGSNEQYF. Drawing the rest from reference TRBV5-4 and TRBJ2-7, the complete variable domain is ETGVTQSPTHLIKTRGQQVTLRCSSQSGHNTVSWYQQALGQGPQFIFQYYREEENGRGNFPPRFSGLQFPNYSSELNVNALELDDSALYLCASSPWSGSNEQYFGPGTRLTVT.

V is TRBV7-2 and J is TRBJ2-3; no clear D gene. V was shortened by 2 bases and J by 0 bases, with 9 bases between the two germline ends. Germline V gene sequence: CDR1 SGHTA, CDR2 FQGNSA. This CDR3 comprises 15 residues. DNA of the CDR3: TGTGCCAGCAGCTTATGGGTCACTAGCACAGATACGCAGTATTTT. It yields the protein CASSLWVTSTDTQYF.

This clonotype came up many times. The chain links TRBV19 to TRBJ1-4; TRBD1 matches at 9 bases. The CDR3 is 17 amino acids. V was clipped by 5 bases and J by 10 bases; unmatched bases: 17. Per the germline V gene, CDR1 is LNHDA and CDR2 is SQIVND (reference sequence). CDR3 in amino acids: CASSPSRDREIVGKLFF. The CDR3 nucleotides read TGTGCCAGTAGTCCATCCCGGGACAGGGAAATCGTAGGAAAACTGTTTTTT.

As for this clonotype: This could be a read error, since a much larger clone is one nucleotide away. This chain links TRBV6-1 with TRBJ2-7; 9 nucleotides align to TRBD1. There are 13 residues in the CDR3. The germline V gene encodes CDR1 MNHNS and CDR2 SASEGT. CDR3 sequence: CAISERTGVEQYF. The CDR3 DNA reads as TGTGCCATCAGTGAGCGGACAGGGGTCGAGCAGTACTTC.

In its sample, this clonotype was seen many times. This rearrangement joins TRBV7-3 to TRBJ2-5; tentatively, D is TRBD1 or TRBD2 (5 bases each). Per the germline V gene, CDR1 is SGHTA and CDR2 is FQGTGA. The V and J ends lost 0 bases and 5 bases respectively, with 13 bases between them. The CDR3 is 15 amino acids. The CDR3 nucleotides are TGTGCCAGCAGCTTAACGCCGGGGACGGGGGAGACCCAGTACTTC. The encoded protein is CASSLTPGTGETQYF.

This clonotype came up many times. The gene calls are TRBV15 and TRBJ2-1, with TRBD2 matching over 14 bases. The CDR3 totals 17 residues. V trimming: 0 bases; J trimming: 8 bases; junction bases outside the gene matches: 6. Germline-derived CDR1 and CDR2 are LNHNV and YYDKDF (reference sequence). CDR3 bases: TGTGCCACCAGCAGAGATGCCCGACTAGCGGGAGGGGATGAGCAGTTCTTC. Translating it yields CATSRDARLAGGDEQFF.

V is TRBV4-1 and J is TRBJ1-4; D is unresolved. V lost 4 bases and J lost 0, with 9 bases in between. The germline V gene has CDR1 MGHRA and CDR2 YSYEKL. The CDR3 spans 15 residues. The CDR3 DNA is TGCGCCAGCAGCCTGCAGCTAGCAACTAATGAAAAACTGTTTTTT. Its protein is CASSLQLATNEKLFF.

This clonotype was recorded many times. This rearrangement joins TRBV2 to TRBJ2-2, with 10 bases fitting TRBD2. This CDR3 region has 14 residues. Germline V gene lookup returns CDR1 SNHLY and CDR2 FYNNEI. The V and J ends lost 6 bases and 7 bases, in that order; junction bases with no gene match: 5. In DNA, the CDR3 is TGTGCCAGCAGGAGCGGGAGGGCCGTCGGGGAGCTGTTTTTT. It translates to CASRSGRAVGELFF.

Comments on this clonotype: With only one base between it and a far larger clone, this is likely a read error. The chain carries TRBV6-2 or TRBV6-3 and TRBJ2-3; 7 positions match TRBD1. The J call is uncertain, as TRBJ2-7 better fits the DNA end. The CDR3 runs to 13 residues. Germline values: CDR1 MNHEY, CDR2 SVGEGT. CDR3 sequence (DNA): TGTGCCAACAGTTACACAGGGGTGCAAGGGCAGTACTTC. It encodes CANSYTGVQGQYF.

To note about this clonotype: Only one base separates this from a far larger clonotype, so it likely reflects a read error. The chain recombines TRBV11-2 with TRBJ2-5, with 14 bases lining up with TRBD2. The germline V gene encodes CDR1 SGHAT and CDR2 FQNNGV. Germline trimming cut 5 bases from V and 11 bases from J; bases unmatched to any gene: 10. This CDR3 is 15 amino acids long. The CDR3 nucleotides are TGTGCCAGCAGCCCGACTAGCGGGGGGGCGGGCACTCAGTACTTC. Translation gives CASSPTSGGAGTQYF.

The genes are TRBV29-1 and TRBJ1-3, with unresolved D. Per the germline V gene, CDR1 is SQVTM and CDR2 is ANQGSEA. This CDR3 comprises 11 residues. V lost 8 bases to trimming and J lost 8 bases, with 13 bases between them. The CDR3 DNA follows: TGCAGCCCCCAAGTGGGAGACACCATATATTTT. It specifies CSPQVGDTIYF.